Listed here is a single TCR beta chain. The antigen this receptor binds is unknown. This may stem from a read error, because a much larger clone lies one nucleotide away. The source of the sample is a study of metastatic and nonmetastatic thyroid tumors (TCRdb year 2020). Some background on the complete study: Repertoires were compared across peripheral blood and tumor or nodule tissue samples from malignant and benign thyroid patients. The research as a whole found: In both blood and tumor samples, malignant tumors were reported to have significantly higher TCR beta diversity than benign nodules.

Compared with germline, V lacks 6 bases and J lacks 4 bases; bases without a gene match: 10. The germline V gene supplies CDR1 KGHDR and CDR2 SFDVKD. There are 15 amino acids in the CDR3, from cysteine to phenylalanine inclusive. CDR3 DNA is the only sequence kept; it has 45 bases, read in frame from the first base. No treatment had been received by any patient before thyroid surgery. Patient clinical samples collected from about 2011 to 2019 were retrospectively analysed using T-cell receptor beta sequencing. The library was obtained by PCR. TCRdb lists the instrument as Illumina HiSeq 4000. The TCR beta-chain CDR3 region of each patient was profiled by high-throughput sequencing. On the authors' methods: The researchers built a classifier to tell apart papillary thyroid cancer patients with distant metastasis, based on CDR3 differences among clinicopathological groups. To measure repertoire diversity the researchers used the Shannon index, while the Morisita-Horn index served to gauge how similar the tumor and blood repertoires were. TCRdb reanalyzed the raw reads on its own, using fastp at Q25 for trimming and MiXCR for clone calling, and kept in-frame beta chains. These V and J calls originate from TCRdb's pipeline instead of the authors' own analysis. The sample includes about 41,000 clones, with about an eighth observed a single time. The ten largest clones take up approximately 20% of the sample.

This TCR came from a female donor with papillary thyroid cancer or a benign thyroid nodule (not recorded which). Some clones in this sample may be carry-over from other donors' samples. In this chain, TRBV24-1 is recombined with TRBJ2-5, and TRBD2 matches 7 of the central bases. Sequencing was done on a sample of blood. The DNA sequence is TGTGCCACCAGTTATCATCGCGGGGAGGGAGAGACCCAGTACTTC. This sequence encodes CATSYHRGEGETQYF.